The T cell receptor (beta chain) described here comes from a study of shared clonotypes between healthy human individuals. Study results and limitations: Memory subsets generally showed lower estimated richness than naive subsets. Only blood underwent sampling, and tissue repertoires likely differ. Since donors were few, the genetic and exposure-history diversity represented was limited.

Several immunoSEQ plates received, in even portions, the genomic DNA of each subset. Method: immunoSEQ multiplex PCR; TCRdb's copy keeps in-frame clones and lacks some. The profile covers about 2.3 million clones, with 92% appearing a single time and 0.3% to 0.45% taken by the ten largest. The length of the CDR3 is 11 residues. CDR1 and CDR2 (germline): MDHEN, SYDVKM. V lost 6 bases and J lost 3, with 6 bases in between. Of note for this clone: The antigen is undetermined. This sample includes further DNA sequences coding for the same CDR3.

The sequence was collected from a man aged 18 to 30 in good health. Some clones in this sample may be carry-over from other donors' samples. The rearrangement joins TRBV28 to TRBJ2-7; D is undetermined. The sequenced sample consisted of naive CD4+ T cells from PBMCs. Specified subset: CD45RA+ positively selected. The CDR3 reads CASRLNYEQYF. As DNA, the CDR3 is TGTGCCAGCAGACTCAACTACGAGCAGTACTTC.